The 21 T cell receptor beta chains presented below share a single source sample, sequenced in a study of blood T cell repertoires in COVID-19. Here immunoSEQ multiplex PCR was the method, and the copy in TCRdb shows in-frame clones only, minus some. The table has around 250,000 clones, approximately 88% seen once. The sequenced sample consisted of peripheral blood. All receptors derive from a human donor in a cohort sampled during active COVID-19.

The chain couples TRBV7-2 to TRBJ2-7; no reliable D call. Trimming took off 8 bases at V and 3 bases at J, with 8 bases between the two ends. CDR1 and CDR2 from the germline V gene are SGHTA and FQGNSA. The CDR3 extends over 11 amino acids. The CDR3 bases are TGTGCCAGCGCAGAAGACTACGAGCAGTACTTC. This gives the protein CASAEDYEQYF.

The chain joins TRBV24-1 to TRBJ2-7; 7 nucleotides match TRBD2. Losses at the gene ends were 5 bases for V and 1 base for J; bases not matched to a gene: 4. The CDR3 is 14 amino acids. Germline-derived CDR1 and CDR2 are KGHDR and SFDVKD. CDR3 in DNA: TGTGCCACCAGTGTGGGAGGGGCATCCTACGAGCAGTACTTC. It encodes CATSVGGASYEQYF.

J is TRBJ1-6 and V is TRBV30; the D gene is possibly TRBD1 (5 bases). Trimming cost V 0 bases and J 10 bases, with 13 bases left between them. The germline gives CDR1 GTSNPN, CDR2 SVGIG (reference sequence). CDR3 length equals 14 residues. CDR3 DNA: TGTGCCTGGAGTGTACGGTCAGGGATATCACCCCTCCACTTT. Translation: CAWSVRSGISPLHF.

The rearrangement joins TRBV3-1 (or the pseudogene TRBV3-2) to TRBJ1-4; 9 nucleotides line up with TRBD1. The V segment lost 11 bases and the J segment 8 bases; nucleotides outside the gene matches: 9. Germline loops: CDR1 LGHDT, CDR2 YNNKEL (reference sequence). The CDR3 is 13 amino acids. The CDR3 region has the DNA TGTGCCTCGAGGAAGACAGGGGGAGAAAAACTGTTTTTT. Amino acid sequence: CASRKTGGEKLFF.

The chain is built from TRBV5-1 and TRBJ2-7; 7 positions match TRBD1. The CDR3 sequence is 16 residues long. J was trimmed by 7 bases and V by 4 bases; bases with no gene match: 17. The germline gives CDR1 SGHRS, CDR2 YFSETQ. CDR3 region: CASSRRPDATQGEQYF. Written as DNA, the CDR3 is TGCGCCAGCAGCCGACGGCCCGATGCGACACAGGGGGAGCAGTACTTC.

The CDR3 sequence is CASSESQGGQGGYEQYF. DNA of the CDR3: TGTGCCAGCAGTGAATCCCAGGGGGGACAGGGAGGCTACGAGCAGTACTTC. The V gene is TRBV25-1, the J gene TRBJ2-7; TRBD1 matches 9 bases. The CDR3 covers 17 residues. V was pared by 1 base and J by 3 bases, with 10 bases of the junction left unmatched. Germline CDR1 MGHDK, CDR2 SYGVNS.

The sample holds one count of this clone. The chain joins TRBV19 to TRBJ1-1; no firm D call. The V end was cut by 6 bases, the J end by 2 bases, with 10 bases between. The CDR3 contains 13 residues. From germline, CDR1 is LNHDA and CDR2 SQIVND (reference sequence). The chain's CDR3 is CASRYRANTEAFF. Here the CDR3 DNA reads TGTGCCAGTAGGTACAGAGCTAACACTGAAGCTTTCTTT.

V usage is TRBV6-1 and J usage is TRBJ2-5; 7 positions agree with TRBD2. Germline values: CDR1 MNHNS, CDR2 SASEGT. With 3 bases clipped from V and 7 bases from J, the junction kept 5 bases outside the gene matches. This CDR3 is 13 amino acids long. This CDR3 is CASSESSGGTQYF. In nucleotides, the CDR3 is TGTGCCAGCAGTGAGTCGTCGGGGGGGACCCAGTACTTC.

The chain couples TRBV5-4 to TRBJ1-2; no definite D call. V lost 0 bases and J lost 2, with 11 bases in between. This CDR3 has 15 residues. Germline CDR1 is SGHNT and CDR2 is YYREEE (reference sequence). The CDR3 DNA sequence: TGTGCCAGCAGCTTGGTGGCAGTGAAGAACTATGGCTACACCTTC. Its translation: CASSLVAVKNYGYTF.

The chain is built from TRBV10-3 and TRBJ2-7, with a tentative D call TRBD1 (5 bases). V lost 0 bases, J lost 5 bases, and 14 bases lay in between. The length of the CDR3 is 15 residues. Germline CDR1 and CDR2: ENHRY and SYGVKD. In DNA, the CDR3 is TGTGCCATCAGTGAGTCGCAGAGACAGTTAGACGAGCAGTACTTC. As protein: CAISESQRQLDEQYF.

CDR3 nucleotides: TGTGCCACCACAACAGGGGGCGAGGGCACTGAAGCTTTCTTT. Amino acid sequence: CATTTGGEGTEAFF. The rearrangement links TRBV24-1 to TRBJ1-1; 9 bases agree with TRBD1. Per germline, CDR1 KGHDR and CDR2 SFDVKD. Trimming cost V 8 bases and J 4 bases; bases outside gene matches: 7. The CDR3 runs 14 residues.

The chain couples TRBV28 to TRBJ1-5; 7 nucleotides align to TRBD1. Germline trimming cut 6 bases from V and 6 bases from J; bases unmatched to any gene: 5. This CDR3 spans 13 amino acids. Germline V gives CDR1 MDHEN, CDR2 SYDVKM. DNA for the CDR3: TGTGCCAGCAGACGTGACAGGGTTCAGCCCCAGCATTTT. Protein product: CASRRDRVQPQHF.

CDR3 loop: CASSPLADRDRGGDTQYF. CDR3 nucleotide sequence: TGTGCCAGCAGTCCCCTTGCGGATCGGGACAGAGGGGGAGATACGCAGTATTTT. J is TRBJ2-3 and V is TRBV6-6; the match to TRBD1 covers 7 bases. The CDR3 length is 18 residues. J gave up 5 bases and V 5 bases, and 19 bases lay outside the gene matches. Germline CDR1 is MNHNY and CDR2 is SVGAGI (reference sequence).

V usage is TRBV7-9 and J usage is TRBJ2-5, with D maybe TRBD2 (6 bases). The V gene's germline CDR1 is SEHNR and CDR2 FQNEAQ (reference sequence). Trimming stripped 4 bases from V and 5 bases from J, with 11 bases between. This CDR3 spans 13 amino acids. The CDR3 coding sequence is TGTGCCAGCAGCTCCCGGACTACGGAGACCCAGTACTTC. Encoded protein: CASSSRTTETQYF.

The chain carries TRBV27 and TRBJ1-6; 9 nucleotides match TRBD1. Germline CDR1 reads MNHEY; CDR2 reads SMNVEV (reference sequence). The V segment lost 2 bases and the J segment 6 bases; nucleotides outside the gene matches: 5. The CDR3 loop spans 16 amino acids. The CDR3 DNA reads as TGTGCCAGCAGTTTACCGGGGACAGGGTCTAATTCACCCCTCCACTTT. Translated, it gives CASSLPGTGSNSPLHF.

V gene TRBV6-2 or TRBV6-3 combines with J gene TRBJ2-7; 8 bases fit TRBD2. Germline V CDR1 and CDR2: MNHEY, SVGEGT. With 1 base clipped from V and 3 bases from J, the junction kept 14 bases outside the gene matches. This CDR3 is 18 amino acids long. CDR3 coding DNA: TGTGCCAGCAGTTACTTGTACCAAGCGGGAGCTAAGTACTACGAGCAGTACTTC. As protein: CASSYLYQAGAKYYEQYF.

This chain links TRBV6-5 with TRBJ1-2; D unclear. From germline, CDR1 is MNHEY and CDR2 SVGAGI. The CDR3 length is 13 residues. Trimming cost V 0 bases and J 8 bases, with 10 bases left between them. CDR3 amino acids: CASSYSILGGYTF. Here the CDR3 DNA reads TGTGCCAGCAGTTACTCGATACTAGGCGGCTACACCTTC.

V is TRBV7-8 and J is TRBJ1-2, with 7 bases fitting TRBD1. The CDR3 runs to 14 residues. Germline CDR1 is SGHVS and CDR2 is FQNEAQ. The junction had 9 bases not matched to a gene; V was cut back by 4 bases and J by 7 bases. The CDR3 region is CASSSDRATGGYTF. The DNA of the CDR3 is TGTGCCAGCAGCTCTGACAGGGCAACGGGTGGCTACACCTTC.

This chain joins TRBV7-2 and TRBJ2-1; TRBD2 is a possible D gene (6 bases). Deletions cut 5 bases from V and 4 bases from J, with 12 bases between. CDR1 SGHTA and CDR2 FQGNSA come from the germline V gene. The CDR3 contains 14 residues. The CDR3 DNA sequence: TGTGCCAGCAGCCCCGCGGGGTCGTACAATGAGCAGTTCTTC. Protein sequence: CASSPAGSYNEQFF.

CDR3 DNA sequence: TGTGCCAGCAGTTTGTCGGGGGGGCCCTACAATGAGCAGTTCTTC. Encoded protein: CASSLSGGPYNEQFF. The chain carries TRBV6-2 or TRBV6-3 and TRBJ2-1, with TRBD2 matching over 8 bases. Germline V gives CDR1 MNHEY, CDR2 SVGEGT. Trimming at V came to 4 bases and at J to 2 bases, leaving 4 bases not matched to a gene. The CDR3 covers 15 residues.

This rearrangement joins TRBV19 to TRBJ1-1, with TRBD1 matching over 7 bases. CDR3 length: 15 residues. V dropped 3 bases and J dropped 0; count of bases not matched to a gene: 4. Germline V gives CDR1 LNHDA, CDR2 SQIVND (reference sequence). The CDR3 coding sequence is TGTGCCAGTAGTATCAGGGGGGAATTGAACACTGAAGCTTTCTTT. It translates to CASSIRGELNTEAFF.